This entry lists 32 T cell receptor beta chains sequenced from one sample in a study of cytomegalovirus exposure and HLA in healthy donors (dated by TCRdb to between 2016 and 2019). To prepare the library, the immunoSEQ multiplex PCR assay was applied. TCRdb took this table from immuneACCESS and kept in-frame rearrangements with V and J called. Such tables lack part of the clones; where checked against another copy, unresolved V genes explain under half of the gap, and the rest is unexplained. Counted in this sample were 200,000 to 300,000 clones; approximately 84% of them appeared once. Jointly, the top ten make up around 1.2% of the sample. Sequenced input: PBMCs. The receptors derive from a woman aged 25 to 39 in good health and CMV-seropositive.

This rearrangement joins TRBV19 to TRBJ1-1, with D perhaps TRBD1 (6 bases). Trimming left V 6 bases short and J 6 bases short, with 20 bases between. The CDR3 length is 15 residues. In germline, CDR1 is LNHDA, CDR2 SQIVND (reference sequence). The CDR3: CASRSPTGINAEAFF. DNA of the CDR3: TGTGCCAGTAGATCTCCGACAGGTATTAACGCTGAAGCTTTCTTT.

This clone was seen more than once but under ten times. The CDR3 sequence is CASRPPQDRGYNEQFF. The DNA of the CDR3 is TGTGCCAGCAGGCCACCCCAGGACAGGGGATACAATGAGCAGTTCTTC. The chain couples TRBV27 to TRBJ2-1, with 9 bases lining up with TRBD1. V lost 6 bases to trimming and J lost 4 bases; unmatched junction nucleotides: 10. Per germline, CDR1 MNHEY and CDR2 SMNVEV (reference sequence). CDR3 length: 16 residues.

The gene calls are TRBV19 and TRBJ1-1, with 7 bases fitting TRBD1. CDR3 length equals 14 residues. V lost 6 bases, J lost 5 bases, and 9 bases stayed unmatched. Germline V gene sequence: CDR1 LNHDA, CDR2 SQIVND (reference sequence). The CDR3 is CASRVDREWTEAFF. Written as DNA, the CDR3 is TGTGCCAGTAGGGTAGACAGGGAATGGACTGAAGCTTTCTTT. The variable domain in full, completed from reference TRBV19 and TRBJ1-1, reads DGGITQSPKYLFRKEGQNVTLSCEQNLNHDAMYWYRQDPGQGLRLIYYSQIVNDFQKGDIAEGYSVSREKKESFPLTVTSAQKNPTAFYLCASRVDREWTEAFFGQGTRLTVV.

In nucleotides, the CDR3 is TGTGCCAGTAGTATCGGGACAGCCCTCACAGATACGCAGTATTTT. This gives the protein CASSIGTALTDTQYF. V usage is TRBV19 and J usage is TRBJ2-3; TRBD1 matches at 7 bases. Germline-derived CDR1 and CDR2 are LNHDA and SQIVND (reference sequence). The CDR3 loop spans 15 amino acids. Losses at the gene ends were 3 bases for V and 2 bases for J; bases not matched to a gene: 5.

The chain has TRBV5-1 and TRBJ2-1; 8 positions match TRBD1. V was clipped by 4 bases and J by 8 bases; unmatched bases: 8. This CDR3 has 14 amino acids. Germline CDR1 and CDR2: SGHRS and YFSETQ. CDR3 DNA sequence: TGCGCCAGCAGCGCGGACAGGGCCTTCTATGAGCAGTTCTTC. It encodes CASSADRAFYEQFF.

This clone appeared a single time. V and J are TRBV5-1 and TRBJ2-1; the match to TRBD1 covers 9 bases. From germline, CDR1 is SGHRS and CDR2 YFSETQ. V was clipped by 2 bases and J by 13 bases; unmatched bases: 13. The CDR3 totals 15 residues. CDR3 coding DNA: TGCGCCAGCAGCTTAGGACAGGGGACTACAATGAGCCAGTTCTTC. It encodes CASSLGQGTTMSQFF.

V and J are TRBV7-9 and TRBJ2-5; 11 bases agree with TRBD2. CDR3 length equals 15 residues. CDR1 SEHNR and CDR2 FQNEAQ come from the germline V gene (reference sequence). The trim removed 8 bases at V and 5 bases at J, leaving 10 bases unmatched. The CDR3 sequence is CASESSGRAGETQYF. The DNA for the CDR3 is TGTGCCAGCGAAAGTAGCGGGAGGGCCGGGGAGACCCAGTACTTC.

This clone was seen a handful of times. The J gene is TRBJ2-7, the V gene TRBV5-1; D might be TRBD2 (6 bases). The CDR3 has 14 amino acids. CDR1 and CDR2 from the germline V gene are SGHRS and YFSETQ. The germline V and J ends were trimmed by 4 bases and 4 bases, with 15 bases remaining between them. The CDR3, as DNA: TGCGCCAGCAGCAAGGGACTCCTAAGTTACGAGCAGTACTTC. Translation gives CASSKGLLSYEQYF.

The chain couples TRBV19 to TRBJ2-7, with 7 bases that match TRBD1. Trimming at V came to 5 bases and at J to 7 bases, leaving 17 bases not matched to a gene. This CDR3 has 16 amino acids. The germline gives CDR1 LNHDA, CDR2 SQIVND (reference sequence). This chain's CDR3 is CASSAPPGRGKYEQYF. The CDR3 nucleotides are TGTGCCAGTAGTGCCCCCCCGGGCAGGGGGAAGTATGAGCAGTACTTC.

This clone was observed a handful of times. The rearrangement joins TRBV5-1 to TRBJ2-2; tentative D call: TRBD1 (6 bases). This CDR3 is built from 15 residues. Trimming pared 0 bases from V and 2 bases from J, leaving 8 bases between. Per germline, CDR1 SGHRS and CDR2 YFSETQ. The DNA of the CDR3 is TGCGCCAGCAGCTTGGGGACAGCTAACACCGGGGAGCTGTTTTTT. It specifies CASSLGTANTGELFF.

CDR3 coding DNA: TGTGCCAGCAGTTACGCGGGACAGGGGAAGGACTATGGCTACACCTTC. This sequence encodes CASSYAGQGKDYGYTF. This chain connects TRBV6-5 to TRBJ1-2; 10 bases are a match to TRBD1. The CDR3 totals 16 residues. The ends lost 2 bases at V and 3 bases at J; junction bases unmatched: 6. The germline V gene has CDR1 MNHEY and CDR2 SVGAGI.

The V call is TRBV19, the J call TRBJ2-7; 10 bases map to TRBD1. With V trimmed by 7 bases and J by 4 bases, 4 bases remained unmatched. The V gene's germline CDR1 is LNHDA and CDR2 SQIVND (reference sequence). The CDR3 is 13 residues long. The CDR3 protein is CASIGDRGYEQYF. CDR3 DNA sequence: TGTGCCAGTATCGGGGACAGGGGATACGAGCAGTACTTC.

The gene calls are TRBV10-1 and TRBJ2-1; TRBD2 matches at 9 bases. V lost 5 bases, J lost 5 bases, and 7 bases stayed unmatched. Germline CDR1 is WNHNN and CDR2 is SYGVQD (reference sequence). This CDR3 has 15 residues. This chain's CDR3 is CASSSLAGLDNEQFF. Here the CDR3 DNA reads TGCGCCAGCAGTTCTCTAGCGGGACTCGACAATGAGCAGTTCTTC.

The chain links TRBV27 to TRBJ1-5; TRBD1 is a possible D gene (5 bases). The ends were cut back, 0 bases at V and 11 bases at J, with 20 bases in the middle. The CDR3 runs to 16 residues. Germline V lookup: CDR1 MNHEY, CDR2 SMNVEV (reference sequence). The CDR3 nucleotides are TGTGCCAGCAGTTTATCGCAGGGTGAACGAGTGTATGCCCAGCATTTT. Translation: CASSLSQGERVYAQHF.

The chain joins TRBV5-1 to TRBJ2-1, with D possibly TRBD2 on 6 matching bases. CDR1 is SGHRS, CDR2 YFSETQ, per germline. V shed 4 bases and J shed 8 bases, with 16 bases lying between them. This CDR3 spans 14 amino acids. CDR3 bases: TGCGCCAGCAGCCCCGGGACTCCTGGGGATGAGCAGTTCTTC. Translated, it gives CASSPGTPGDEQFF.

V gene TRBV5-6 combines with J gene TRBJ2-1, with D perhaps TRBD1 (5 bases). The V and J ends lost 0 bases and 3 bases respectively, with 7 bases between them. The length of the CDR3 is 14 residues. Germline CDR1 and CDR2: SGHDT and YYEEEE. The CDR3 here is CASSLEGYYNEQFF. CDR3 DNA sequence: TGTGCCAGCAGCTTGGAGGGGTACTACAATGAGCAGTTCTTC.

This chain joins TRBV19 and TRBJ2-3, with D unclear. The CDR3 length is 10 residues. Between the trimmed V and J ends, which lost 7 bases and 4 bases, there was a span of 3 bases. The V gene's germline CDR1 is LNHDA and CDR2 SQIVND (reference sequence). CDR3 residues: CASTPDTQYF. DNA of the CDR3: TGTGCCAGTACTCCAGATACGCAGTATTTT.

This clone was found once. The chain employs TRBV11-2 and TRBJ2-7; TRBD1 matches 7 bases. The CDR3 spans 16 residues. Germline V gene lookup returns CDR1 SGHAT and CDR2 FQNNGV. V dropped 5 bases and J dropped 4; count of bases not matched to a gene: 14. DNA of the CDR3: TGTGCCAGCAGCCCGGGATCCGGGACAGCAGATTACGAGCAGTACTTC. Translation: CASSPGSGTADYEQYF.

This clone was seen more than once but under ten times. The V gene is TRBV30, the J gene TRBJ1-2, with TRBD1 matching over 11 bases. J gave up 8 bases and V 3 bases, and 8 bases lay outside the gene matches. Germline lookup yields CDR1 GTSNPN and CDR2 SVGIG (reference sequence). The CDR3 extends over 14 amino acids. The CDR3 is CAWSGTGGGWGYTF. The CDR3 DNA reads as TGTGCCTGGAGCGGGACAGGGGGAGGGTGGGGCTACACCTTC.

This rearrangement joins TRBV7-6 to TRBJ2-5; D is perhaps TRBD2 (6 bases). The ends were cut back, 2 bases at V and 2 bases at J, with 21 bases in the middle. CDR1 and CDR2 (germline): SGHVS, FNYEAQ. The CDR3 is 18 amino acids. In DNA form, the CDR3 reads TGTGCCAGCAGCTTATGGTCTGGAGGGGCAGGTGGACAAGAGACCCAGTACTTC. Residues: CASSLWSGGAGGQETQYF. Together with reference TRBV7-6 and TRBJ2-5, the CDR3 gives the full variable domain: GAGVSQSPRYKVTKRGQDVALRCDPISGHVSLYWYRQALGQGPEFLTYFNYEAQQDKSGLPNDRFSAERPEGSISTLTIQRTEQRDSAMYRCASSLWSGGAGGQETQYFGPGTRLLVL.

The V call is TRBV5-1, the J call TRBJ1-2; the match to TRBD1 covers 8 bases. The CDR3 loop spans 14 amino acids. Germline assignment: CDR1 SGHRS and CDR2 YFSETQ. After removal of 4 bases from V and 4 bases from J, the junction contained 6 bases not matched to a gene. DNA of the CDR3: TGCGCCAGCAGCGAAGGGGGACAGGCCTATGGCTACACCTTC. This encodes CASSEGGQAYGYTF.

The chain has TRBV28 and TRBJ2-7; no clear D gene. Germline values: CDR1 MDHEN, CDR2 SYDVKM. V gave up 3 bases and J gave up 1 base, with 7 bases separating them. This CDR3 spans 13 amino acids. CDR3 DNA sequence: TGTGCCAGCAGTTTGATGGCATCCTACGAGCAGTACTTC. Translated, it gives CASSLMASYEQYF.

The V call is TRBV4-2, the J call TRBJ2-7, with D possibly being TRBD2 (5 bases). CDR1 and CDR2 from the germline V gene are LGHNA and YNFKEQ. The CDR3 contains 14 residues. V was pared by 0 bases and J by 6 bases, with 12 bases between. CDR3 in amino acids: CASSQERFEGEQYF. CDR3 nucleotide sequence: TGTGCCAGCAGCCAAGAAAGGTTCGAGGGCGAGCAGTACTTC.

The genes are TRBV5-6 and TRBJ1-2; D perhaps matches TRBD1 (5 bases). Germline V gene sequence: CDR1 SGHDT, CDR2 YYEEEE. V lost 1 base and J lost 7, with 14 bases in between. The CDR3 is 14 residues long. The CDR3 region is CASSLPGFHGGYTF. For the CDR3, the DNA is TGTGCCAGCAGCTTGCCAGGGTTTCACGGTGGCTACACCTTC.

V usage is TRBV18 and J usage is TRBJ2-5; D not resolved. The V end was cut by 3 bases, the J end by 0 bases, with 11 bases between. Germline V gene sequence: CDR1 KGHSH, CDR2 LQKENI. The CDR3 covers 15 residues. The CDR3 nucleotides read TGTGCCAGCTCACCTTCGGTCGCGAACCAAGAGACCCAGTACTTC. It specifies CASSPSVANQETQYF.

As DNA, the CDR3 is TGTGCCAGTGACACAGGGTTTGGCTACACCTTC. Its translation: CASDTGFGYTF. The V gene is TRBV19, the J gene TRBJ1-2; tentative D call: TRBD1 (6 bases). The CDR3 is made up of 11 amino acids. Germline CDR1 LNHDA, CDR2 SQIVND (reference sequence). V lost 8 bases and J lost 7, with 11 bases in between. Combining the CDR3 with reference TRBV19 and TRBJ1-2 gives the whole variable domain DGGITQSPKYLFRKEGQNVTLSCEQNLNHDAMYWYRQDPGQGLRLIYYSQIVNDFQKGDIAEGYSVSREKKESFPLTVTSAQKNPTAFYLCASDTGFGYTFGSGTRLTVV.

The chain couples TRBV6-1 to TRBJ2-5; D gene unclear. Germline V CDR1 and CDR2: MNHNS, SASEGT. The CDR3 runs 13 residues. V lost 5 bases and J 1 base, leaving 8 bases between the germline ends. In DNA form, the CDR3 reads TGTGCCAGCAGTCCTAACTTCCAAGAGACCCAGTACTTC. Translated: CASSPNFQETQYF.

V usage is TRBV27 and J usage is TRBJ2-1; 10 positions agree with TRBD2. Looked up from germline, CDR1 is MNHEY and CDR2 is SMNVEV (reference sequence). The CDR3 totals 13 residues. Trimming took 8 bases from V and 5 from J; bases not matched to a gene: 3. The chain's CDR3 is CASRTSGHNEQFF. The CDR3 DNA is TGTGCCAGCCGGACTAGCGGACACAATGAGCAGTTCTTC.

The V and J genes are TRBV4-1 and TRBJ1-1, with a weak D call TRBD1 (6 bases). Germline V lookup: CDR1 MGHRA, CDR2 YSYEKL. This CDR3 has 15 amino acids. Trimming shortened V by 7 bases and J by 5 bases, and 20 bases separated the two germline ends. In DNA form, the CDR3 reads TGCGCCAGCAAGGAAATCGGGGGGGCAAGGACTGAAGCTTTCTTT. As protein: CASKEIGGARTEAFF.

The chain has TRBV4-1 and TRBJ2-7; D not resolved. The CDR3 consists of 15 residues. V lost 4 bases and J lost 5, with 18 bases in between. Per the germline V gene, CDR1 is MGHRA and CDR2 is YSYEKL. This CDR3 reads CASSPGAYSPNEQYF. CDR3 nucleotide sequence: TGCGCCAGCAGCCCAGGCGCGTATTCTCCTAACGAGCAGTACTTC.

The rearrangement links TRBV5-1 to TRBJ2-5, with 11 bases aligning to TRBD2. The length of the CDR3 is 17 residues. The V and J ends lost 0 bases and 5 bases, in that order; junction bases with no gene match: 9. The germline CDR1 and CDR2 sequences are SGHRS and YFSETQ. CDR3 DNA sequence: TGCGCCAGCAGCTTGGTAGCGGGAGGGTTTACCCGGGAGACCCAGTACTTC. Encoded protein: CASSLVAGGFTRETQYF.

J is TRBJ2-7 and V is TRBV2, with D maybe TRBD1 (5 bases). There are 16 residues in the CDR3. Trimming shortened V by 6 bases and J by 2 bases, and 20 bases separated the two germline ends. In germline, CDR1 is SNHLY, CDR2 FYNNEI. In DNA form, the CDR3 reads TGTGCCAGCAGACCCCCCGGACATGAGGTTCCCTACGAGCAGTACTTC. This translates into CASRPPGHEVPYEQYF.